This TCR beta chain was profiled in a study of T cells in Graves' hyperthyroidism and ophthalmopathy. Study background: Prior to any treatment, at the point of initial diagnosis, peripheral blood was collected.

The CDR3 regions of TCR beta were amplified from RNA transcripts. Using the HTBI primer set, a first-round RT-PCR was run on the TCR CDR3. TCRdb fed the multiplex PCR reads into MiXCR, producing one record per CDR3 protein. The sample holds over 400,000 distinct CDR3 sequences, approximately 23% seen once. In germline, CDR1 is MDHEN, CDR2 SYDVKM. This CDR3 is built from 16 residues. The V gene end was trimmed by 6 bases and the J gene end by 4 bases; junction bases not matched to a gene: 14. The clonotype originates from a woman aged 70-85 years with Graves' ophthalmopathy. The V call is TRBV28, the J call TRBJ1-1; 7 bases agree with TRBD1. The material sequenced was blood. The CDR3 sequence is CASSSDRWGWGTEAFF. Written as DNA, the CDR3 is TGTGCCAGCAGCTCGGACAGGTGGGGCTGGGGCACTGAAGCTTTCTTT.